Reported below is one T cell receptor beta chain. The CDR3 has 15 residues. V trimming: 4 bases; J trimming: 6 bases; junction bases outside the gene matches: 4. Germline V gene data show CDR1 as LNHDA and CDR2 as SQIVND (reference sequence). TCRdb's table, derived via immunoSEQ multiplex PCR, lists solely in-frame clones and lacks some. The sample consists of approximately 52,000 clones, approximately 92% of them appearing once. These data are taken from a study of T cell changes during pregnancy in multiple sclerosis. The chain combines TRBV19 with TRBJ2-3; 13 bases align to TRBD2. The sample consisted of CD4+ T cells from peripheral blood mononuclear cells, taken in the second trimester of pregnancy. This sequence originates from a female donor in good health, enrolled as a control in a pregnancy study. This CDR3 reads CASSRTSGSMDTQYF. In nucleotides, the CDR3 is TGTGCCAGTAGTAGGACTAGCGGGAGTATGGATACGCAGTATTTT.